This passage covers 3 T cell receptor beta chains from one sample sequenced in a study of radiation and T cells in renal cell carcinoma. Sequenced by immunoSEQ multiplex PCR; TCRdb stores in-frame clones only, minus some. The sample has 75,000 to 95,000 clones; around four fifths are singletons. The time point denotes: blood 4 weeks post-SBRT, at nephrectomy. Indicated treatment: 15 Gy SBRT to primary tumor, nephrectomy 4 weeks later. The sample here was blood, taken from a patient whose treatment included radiotherapy and nephrectomy. The origin of the receptors is a man between 50 and 59 years old with renal cell carcinoma.

The chain combines TRBV7-9 with TRBJ1-6; unclear D gene. Per germline, CDR1 SEHNR and CDR2 FQNEAQ (reference sequence). The length of the CDR3 is 13 residues. Trimming shortened V by 3 bases and J by 7 bases, and 7 bases separated the two germline ends. CDR3 bases: TGTGCCAGCAGCTTCGGCGGGAATTCACCCCTCCACTTT. The encoded protein is CASSFGGNSPLHF. Full variable domain (missing parts from reference TRBV7-9 and TRBJ1-6): DTGVSQNPRHKITKRGQNVTFRCDPISEHNRLYWYRQTLGQGPEFLTYFQNEAQLEKSRLLSDRFSAERPKGSFSTLEIQRTEQGDSAMYLCASSFGGNSPLHFGNGTRLTVT.

CDR3 in amino acids: CASTQDPAFREKLFF. The CDR3 region has the DNA TGTGCCAGCACTCAAGATCCGGCCTTTAGGGAAAAACTGTTTTTT. The genes are TRBV2 and TRBJ1-4; D gene ambiguous. This CDR3 is built from 15 residues. With 7 bases removed from V and 8 bases from J, the gap between germline ends came to 20 bases. Germline V gene data show CDR1 as SNHLY and CDR2 as FYNNEI.

This sequence joins TRBV18 and TRBJ2-5; the D call may be TRBD1 or TRBD2 (5 bases each). Trimming stripped 2 bases from V and 5 bases from J, with 12 bases between. The germline V gene has CDR1 KGHSH and CDR2 LQKENI. This CDR3 spans 14 amino acids. The chain's CDR3 is CASSPGASLETQYF. The CDR3 coding sequence is TGTGCCAGCTCACCAGGGGCTAGCCTGGAGACCCAGTACTTC.